The clone carrying this T cell receptor beta chain occurred many times. The antigen is unknown. The sample is drawn from a study of CD8 T cells in ankylosing spondylitis. Study observations and caveats: Reportedly, significant enrichment of disease-linked clones occurred in matched ankylosing spondylitis synovial fluid.

V dropped 1 base and J dropped 10 bases, with 16 bases sitting between them. CDR3 length: 14 amino acids. MiXCR, run by TCRdb on the 5' RACE reads, gives a single entry per CDR3 protein. The repertoire includes some 200,000 distinct CDR3 sequences, around a quarter of them detected once, and roughly 6.7% sits in the top ten. The chain is built from TRBV12-3 or TRBV12-4 and TRBJ1-2, with a tentative D call TRBD1 (5 bases). The specimen was blood, either unsorted or a sorted T cell fraction (not recorded which). This TCR came from a male donor with ankylosing spondylitis or in good health (not recorded which). CDR3 coding DNA: TGTGCCAGCAGTTTAGGGAGGGGCCGGTCCCACTACACCTTC. It translates to CASSLGRGRSHYTF.